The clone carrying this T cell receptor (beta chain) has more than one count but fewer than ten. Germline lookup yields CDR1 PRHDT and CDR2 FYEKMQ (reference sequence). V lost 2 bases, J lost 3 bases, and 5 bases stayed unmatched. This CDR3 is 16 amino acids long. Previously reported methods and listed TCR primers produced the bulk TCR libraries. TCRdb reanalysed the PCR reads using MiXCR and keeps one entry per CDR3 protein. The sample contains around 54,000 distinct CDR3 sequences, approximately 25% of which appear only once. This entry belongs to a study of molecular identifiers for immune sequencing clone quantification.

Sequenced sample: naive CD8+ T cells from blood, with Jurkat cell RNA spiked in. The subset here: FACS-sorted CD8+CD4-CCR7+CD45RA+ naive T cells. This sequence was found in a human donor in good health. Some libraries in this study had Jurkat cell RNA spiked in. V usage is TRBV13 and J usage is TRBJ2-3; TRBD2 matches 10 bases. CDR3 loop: CASSLRASGGTDTQYF. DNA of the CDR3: TGTGCCAGCAGCTTACGGGCTAGCGGGGGTACAGATACGCAGTATTTT.